The clone carrying this T cell receptor beta chain came up a few times. The antigen is undetermined. V lost 3 bases to trimming and J lost 5 bases; unmatched junction nucleotides: 9. CDR1 SGHAT and CDR2 FQDESV come from the germline V gene (reference sequence). This CDR3 is 17 amino acids long. The entry originates in a study of beta chain features in type 1 diabetes. Study at large: Comparable age, gender and cell yields were observed in patients relative to healthy donors.

The whole isolated RNA underwent reverse transcription, so sequencing captured expressed TCRB transcripts. Sequenced by immunoSEQ multiplex PCR; TCRdb stores in-frame clones only, minus some. The table shows around 430,000 clones, with 30% occurring only once. Whole-study results and caveats: Because the template was cDNA, high-expressing cells might be over-represented.

The receptor comes from a man between 18 and 29 years old in good health. The genes are TRBV11-1 and TRBJ2-7; TRBD2 matches at 14 bases. Specimen: naive CD4+ T cells from blood. This CDR3 is CASSFPGTSGSGNEQYF. Written as DNA, the CDR3 is TGTGCCAGCAGCTTCCCCGGGACTAGCGGGAGCGGAAACGAGCAGTACTTC.